This T cell receptor (beta chain) was obtained from a study of CD8+ T cells in alopecia areata. The CDR3 has 17 amino acids. V was clipped by 4 bases and J by 1 base; unmatched bases: 5. Germline assignment: CDR1 MNHEY and CDR2 SMNVEV (reference sequence). Isolated RNA was reverse transcribed into cDNA used as the sequencing template. Profiling relied on immunoSEQ multiplex PCR, and the TCRdb table lists in-frame clones only, not all of them. The sample has 170,000 or so clones, roughly 59% seen once. The chain carries TRBV27 and TRBJ2-6, with TRBD1 matching over 9 bases. Sequencing used CD4+ T cells sorted from blood, obtained at week 0. This TCR derives from a human donor with alopecia areata. CDR3 in amino acids: CASSYYRGPSGANVLTF. CDR3 coding DNA: TGTGCCAGCAGTTACTACAGGGGGCCTTCTGGGGCCAACGTCCTGACTTTC.